A single sample is the source of the 26 T cell receptor beta chains below, sequenced in a study of blood T cell repertoires in COVID-19. TCRdb keeps only in-frame clones here, not all; method: immunoSEQ multiplex PCR. The data hold about 200,000 clones, with roughly 89% observed a single time. Sequenced material: peripheral blood. These TCRs come from a man aged 40-49 years with acute or convalescent COVID-19.

The rearrangement uses TRBV6-5 and TRBJ2-1; 11 bases align to TRBD2. This CDR3 comprises 15 residues. V shed 6 bases, J shed 4 bases, and the junction held 5 bases outside the gene matches. Germline loops: CDR1 MNHEY, CDR2 SVGAGI. In DNA, the CDR3 is TGTGCCAGCAGACCTAGCGGGGGGCTGTACAATGAGCAGTTCTTC. It specifies CASRPSGGLYNEQFF.

This chain links TRBV10-1 with TRBJ2-7; 7 bases agree with TRBD1. Germline V lookup: CDR1 WNHNN, CDR2 SYGVQD (reference sequence). V shed 8 bases and J 0 bases; nucleotides not matched to a gene: 4. The CDR3 is 13 amino acids. DNA of the CDR3: TGCGCCAGCGGGGGACAGAACTCCTACGAGCAGTACTTC. Its protein product is CASGGQNSYEQYF.

The V gene is TRBV12-5, the J gene TRBJ2-7, with TRBD2 identical over 12 bases. Germline CDR1 is LGHNT and CDR2 is FRNRAP. With 5 bases clipped from V and 3 bases from J, the junction kept 5 bases outside the gene matches. CDR3 length equals 15 residues. This chain's CDR3 is CASGRTSGDLYEQYF. In nucleotides, the CDR3 is TGTGCTAGTGGTCGGACTAGCGGGGACCTCTACGAGCAGTACTTC. Full variable domain (missing parts from reference TRBV12-5 and TRBJ2-7): DARVTQTPRHKVTEMGQEVTMRCQPILGHNTVFWYRQTMMQGLELLAYFRNRAPLDDSGMPKDRFSAEMPDATLATLKIQPSEPRDSAVYFCASGRTSGDLYEQYFGPGTRLTVT.

The V call is TRBV6-6, the J call TRBJ1-1; weak D call: TRBD1 (6 bases). Germline CDR1 MNHNY, CDR2 SVGAGI (reference sequence). The CDR3 spans 14 residues. The V gene lost 5 bases and the J gene lost 1 base, with 11 bases spanning the gap. CDR3 sequence reads: CASSGQSTNTEAFF. In nucleotides, the CDR3 is TGTGCCAGCAGTGGACAGTCTACGAACACTGAAGCTTTCTTT.

By its share, this clone is medium-sized. The gene calls are TRBV30 and TRBJ2-5, with 8 bases aligning to TRBD2. Germline CDR1 GTSNPN, CDR2 SVGIG (reference sequence). This CDR3 region has 14 residues. The ends lost 8 bases at V and 1 base at J; junction bases unmatched: 9. The CDR3 DNA reads TGTGCCACCCCCGGCGGGGGGCTCCAAGAGACCCAGTACTTC. Translated, it gives CATPGGGLQETQYF.

This chain links TRBV12-3 or TRBV12-4 with TRBJ2-5; D perhaps matches TRBD2 (6 bases). Trimming pared 8 bases from V and 4 bases from J, leaving 14 bases between. This CDR3 region has 13 residues. The CDR3 nucleotides read TGTGCCAGCGCACCGGGAGTCCCAGAGACCCAGTACTTC. It specifies CASAPGVPETQYF.

This sequence joins TRBV5-1 and TRBJ2-6, with 9 bases lining up with TRBD1. V dropped 4 bases and J dropped 0; count of bases not matched to a gene: 8. Per germline, CDR1 SGHRS and CDR2 YFSETQ. The length of the CDR3 is 18 residues. The chain's CDR3 is CASSSTTGGGSGANVLTF. The CDR3 DNA follows: TGCGCCAGCAGCAGCACAACAGGGGGCGGCTCTGGGGCCAACGTCCTGACTTTC.

V is TRBV5-1 and J is TRBJ1-4; maybe TRBD1 (6 bases). This CDR3 is 16 amino acids long. Trimming took 0 bases from V and 0 from J, leaving 9 bases between them. CDR1 is SGHRS and CDR2 is YFSETQ in the germline V gene. The CDR3 DNA reads TGCGCCAGCAGCTTGGGGGAGGGGGCAACTAATGAAAAACTGTTTTTT. Protein product: CASSLGEGATNEKLFF.

The J gene is TRBJ2-3, the V gene TRBV2; D might be TRBD1 (5 bases). V dropped 8 bases and J dropped 3 bases, with 18 bases sitting between them. CDR1 is SNHLY, CDR2 FYNNEI, per germline. This CDR3 contains 15 residues. CDR3 in DNA: TGTGCCAGCTTAGACAGTCCCTCACCTACAGATACGCAGTATTTT. It is translated as CASLDSPSPTDTQYF.

This chain uses TRBV19 with TRBJ1-4, with TRBD1 identical over 8 bases. The CDR3 covers 15 residues. Germline assignment: CDR1 LNHDA and CDR2 SQIVND (reference sequence). Trimming took 5 bases from V and 6 from J; bases not matched to a gene: 8. CDR3 amino acids: CASSDAGGSYEKLFF. The CDR3 DNA follows: TGTGCCAGTAGTGACGCAGGGGGCAGCTATGAAAAACTGTTTTTT.

CDR3: CATSRDRDSYSYEQYF. CDR3 sequence (DNA): TGTGCCACCAGCAGGGATCGGGACAGCTACTCCTACGAGCAGTACTTC. The V call is TRBV15, the J call TRBJ2-7, with TRBD1 matching 7 bases. Per the germline V gene, CDR1 is LNHNV and CDR2 is YYDKDF (reference sequence). The CDR3 spans 16 residues. With 3 bases clipped from V and 0 bases from J, the junction kept 8 bases outside the gene matches.

The rearrangement links TRBV10-3 to TRBJ1-5; no definite D call. This CDR3 is 12 amino acids long. Germline lookup yields CDR1 ENHRY and CDR2 SYGVKD. V lost 10 bases to trimming and J lost 7 bases, with 14 bases between them. The CDR3 spells CATSVGGQPQHF. For the CDR3, the DNA is TGTGCCACCAGCGTGGGCGGGCAGCCCCAGCATTTT.

The chain joins TRBV2 to TRBJ2-7; 11 bases are shared with TRBD1. The trim removed 6 bases at V and 5 bases at J, leaving 9 bases unmatched. CDR3 length: 15 residues. The germline V gene encodes CDR1 SNHLY and CDR2 FYNNEI. For the CDR3, the DNA is TGTGCCAGCAGCCTAGGGACAGGGGGACTCAACGAGCAGTACTTC. This codes for CASSLGTGGLNEQYF.

This rearrangement joins TRBV2 to TRBJ2-3; tentatively, D is TRBD2 (6 bases). The V gene's germline CDR1 is SNHLY and CDR2 FYNNEI. V lost 6 bases, J lost 1 base, and 14 bases lay in between. CDR3 size: 15 residues. CDR3 nucleotide sequence: TGTGCCAGCAGCTGGGACTTCCTAGGCACAGATACGCAGTATTTT. Its protein is CASSWDFLGTDTQYF.

CDR3 nucleotide sequence: TGTGCCAGCAGCGGGGGGGGAGGTCGGGAGACCCAGTACTTC. Amino acid sequence: CASSGGGGRETQYF. The rearrangement joins TRBV11-2 to TRBJ2-5; TRBD2 matches 7 bases. Losses at the gene ends were 5 bases for V and 5 bases for J; bases not matched to a gene: 8. Germline CDR1 and CDR2: SGHAT and FQNNGV. This CDR3 is built from 14 residues.

The V and J genes are TRBV5-1 and TRBJ1-1; no definite D call. Germline loops: CDR1 SGHRS, CDR2 YFSETQ. This CDR3 contains 15 residues. V shed 4 bases and J shed 1 base, with 14 bases lying between them. The CDR3 protein is CASSTMGGSNTEAFF. As DNA, the CDR3 is TGCGCCAGCAGCACCATGGGAGGGTCGAACACTGAAGCTTTCTTT.

The chain has TRBV7-2 and TRBJ2-7; TRBD2 agrees at 8 bases. Per the germline V gene, CDR1 is SGHTA and CDR2 is FQGNSA. After removal of 3 bases from V and 3 bases from J, the junction contained 10 bases not matched to a gene. The CDR3 is 16 residues long. Written as DNA, the CDR3 is TGTGCCAGCAGCTTTAGGGCTAGCGGGCTCGTCTACGAGCAGTACTTC. Translating gives CASSFRASGLVYEQYF. Together with reference TRBV7-2 and TRBJ2-7, the CDR3 gives the full variable domain: GAGVSQSPSNKVTEKGKDVELRCDPISGHTALYWYRQSLGQGLEFLIYFQGNSAPDKSGLPSDRFSAERTGGSVSTLTIQRTQQEDSAVYLCASSFRASGLVYEQYFGPGTRLTVT.

The rearrangement joins TRBV5-1 to TRBJ1-5, with D possibly being TRBD1 (6 bases). Germline V lookup: CDR1 SGHRS, CDR2 YFSETQ. The V gene lost 4 bases and the J gene lost 2 bases, with 10 bases spanning the gap. The CDR3 has 14 residues. The CDR3 bases are TGCGCCAGCAGCGAGGGGGTTGGCAATCAGCCCCAGCATTTT. Translation gives CASSEGVGNQPQHF.

This clone is a singleton in its sample. The chain has TRBV21-1 and TRBJ2-2; the listed D gene, TRBD2, was not tested against the DNA. TRBV21-1 is classified as a pseudogene. CDR3 length: 16 amino acids. The CDR3 here is CASSKSPSQNTGELFF. CDR3 nucleotides: TGTGCCAGCAGCAAATCCCCTAGTCAGAACACCGGGGAGCTGTTTTTT.

This clone came up once. The rearrangement uses TRBV11-2 and TRBJ2-5, with 12 bases that match TRBD2. Losses at the gene ends were 8 bases for V and 5 bases for J; bases not matched to a gene: 15. Looked up from germline, CDR1 is SGHAT and CDR2 is FQNNGV. The CDR3 is made up of 17 amino acids. The CDR3 DNA sequence: TGTGCCAGCCTACTAGCGGGGGGCTACTCAGGTCTGGAGACCCAGTACTTC. It codes for CASLLAGGYSGLETQYF.

V gene TRBV11-2 combines with J gene TRBJ2-5; maybe TRBD2 (6 bases). CDR1 and CDR2 (germline): SGHAT, FQNNGV. The CDR3 has 15 residues. Trimming removed 5 bases from V and 2 bases from J, with 15 bases in between. CDR3 sequence (DNA): TGTGCCAGCAGCCCTCCTCAGGAGGGGCAAGAGACCCAGTACTTC. Residues: CASSPPQEGQETQYF.

The chain has TRBV11-2 and TRBJ1-6; D is uncertain. Germline V lookup: CDR1 SGHAT, CDR2 FQNNGV. Between the trimmed V and J ends, which lost 4 bases and 7 bases, there was a span of 11 bases. The CDR3 runs 14 residues. Written as DNA, the CDR3 is TGTGCCAGCAGCTCCGCCCCGGGGAATTCACCCCTCCACTTT. The encoded protein is CASSSAPGNSPLHF.

V is TRBV7-9 and J is TRBJ1-1, with unresolved D. The V gene lost 5 bases and the J gene lost 11 bases, with 18 bases spanning the gap. Germline V gene lookup returns CDR1 SEHNR and CDR2 FQNEAQ (reference sequence). The CDR3 sequence is 13 residues long. The CDR3 is CASSPQEGNAAFF. In nucleotides, the CDR3 is TGTGCCAGCAGCCCGCAAGAGGGTAACGCCGCTTTCTTT. Supplemented by reference TRBV7-9 and TRBJ1-1, the full variable domain reads DTGVSQNPRHKITKRGQNVTFRCDPISEHNRLYWYRQTLGQGPEFLTYFQNEAQLEKSRLLSDRFSAERPKGSFSTLEIQRTEQGDSAMYLCASSPQEGNAAFFGQGTRLTVV.

This chain connects TRBV5-1 to TRBJ1-1; 11 bases agree with TRBD1. The length of the CDR3 is 17 residues. Trimming at V came to 0 bases and at J to 1 base, leaving 5 bases not matched to a gene. CDR1 and CDR2 (germline): SGHRS, YFSETQ. CDR3 sequence reads: CASSLEGTGGWNTEAFF. CDR3 in DNA: TGCGCCAGCAGCTTGGAGGGGACAGGGGGATGGAACACTGAAGCTTTCTTT.

This chain links TRBV27 with TRBJ2-2; D may be TRBD1 (6 bases). CDR1 is MNHEY, CDR2 SMNVEV, per germline (reference sequence). The V gene lost 3 bases and the J gene lost 2 bases, with 16 bases spanning the gap. CDR3 length equals 17 residues. In DNA form, the CDR3 reads TGTGCCAGCAGTTTTCTATGGACAGCTACTAACACCGGGGAGCTGTTTTTT. Protein: CASSFLWTATNTGELFF.

The V and J genes are TRBV6-2 or TRBV6-3 and TRBJ1-1; 10 bases map to TRBD1. This CDR3 spans 15 amino acids. The trim removed 5 bases at V and 7 bases at J, leaving 10 bases unmatched. Germline CDR1 MNHEY, CDR2 SVGEGT. CDR3: CASSTPGQGNNEAFF. CDR3 in DNA: TGTGCCAGCAGTACCCCGGGACAGGGGAATAATGAAGCTTTCTTT.